This is a list of T cell receptor beta chains from one sample in a study of T cell responses to AZD1222 COVID-19 vaccine. The data were produced by immunoSEQ multiplex PCR, yet TCRdb's version contains in-frame clones alone and is incomplete. The sample lists about 75,000 clones; about 91% were seen once. Here the sequenced sample was peripheral blood, taken 28 days after the second dose of the MenACWY control vaccine. The receptors derive from an adult who received the MenACWY meningococcal vaccine as a control. CDR3s include the opening cysteine and the closing phenylalanine or tryptophan. A D gene is named only where the DNA matches it firmly. The size entry is marked missing in some rows and otherwise reads once, few, many or a size class.

15,-,TRBV4-3,-,TRBJ1-1,TGCGCCAGCAGCCAGGATCAGGGAATTTTGTATGGGGCTTTCTTT,CASSQDQGILYGAFF
15,medium-sized,TRBV7-9,TRBD1,TRBJ2-7,TGTGCCAGCAGCCGCCTGGACAGGGGGGACTACGAGCAGTACTTC,CASSRLDRGDYEQYF
13,-,TRBV25-1,-,TRBJ1-2,TGTGCCAGCCAAAAGGGGACAACCTATGGCTACACCTTC,CASQKGTTYGYTF
14,few,TRBV19,-,TRBJ2-3,TGTGCCAGTAGTATAGGGACGAGTGCAGATACGCAGTATTTT,CASSIGTSADTQYF
13,-,TRBV5-1,-,TRBJ1-1,TGCGCCAGCAGGGGAAGGACGGTCACTGAAGCTTTCTTT,CASRGRTVTEAFF
12,-,TRBV6-6,-,TRBJ1-4,TGTGCCACCATGGGGGGTGGTGAAAAACTGTTTTTT,CATMGGGEKLFF
15,-,TRBV7-9,-,TRBJ1-2,TGTGCCAGCAGCGACTCCGGGACACCCGGAGGAGGCTACACCTTC,CASSDSGTPGGGYTF
13,few,TRBV12-3/TRBV12-4,TRBD1,TRBJ1-1,TGTGCCAGCAGGGGGACAGTGAACACTGAAGCTTTCTTT,CASRGTVNTEAFF
14,-,TRBV11-2,-,TRBJ1-3,TGTGCCACCTGGGACTCCGGCTCTGGAAACACCATATATTTT,CATWDSGSGNTIYF
17,-,TRBV4-2,TRBD1,TRBJ2-2,TGTGCCAGCAGCCCGGGGGACAGGAAGGCTAACACCGGGGAGCTGTTTTTT,CASSPGDRKANTGELFF
13,-,TRBV29-1,-,TRBJ2-1,TGCAGCGTGAGTCGACCGATATTCAAGGAGCAGTTCTTC,CSVSRPIFKEQFF
13,-,TRBV6-5,-,TRBJ1-1,TGTGCCAGCAGCCCCGCAGGCAGAGGTGAAGCTTTCTTT,CASSPAGRGEAFF
14,-,TRBV13,TRBD1,TRBJ1-2,TGTGCCAGCAGCGCCGCCGGGACAGGGAGTAGCTACACCTTC,CASSAAGTGSSYTF
13,once,TRBV27,-,TRBJ1-5,TGTGCCAGCAGTTTGGGGTACAATCAGCCCCAGCATTTT,CASSLGYNQPQHF
14,-,TRBV7-6,-,TRBJ1-1,TGTGCCAGCAGCTTACAGGTCACGAACACTGAAGCTTTCTTT,CASSLQVTNTEAFF
18,-,TRBV13,TRBD1,TRBJ2-2,TGTGCCAGCAGCTTTAAATATCCCCGGACAGGGAAGATCGGGGAGCTGTTTTTT,CASSFKYPRTGKIGELFF
13,-,TRBV3-1/TRBV3-2,TRBD1,TRBJ1-2,TGTGCCAGCAGCTTACAGGGGCGGAAAGGCTACACCTTC,CASSLQGRKGYTF
15,large,TRBV19,-,TRBJ2-7,TGTGCCAGTAGTCCCAGGACCTCGCTCTCCTACGAGCAGTACTTC,CASSPRTSLSYEQYF
13,-,TRBV12-3/TRBV12-4,-,TRBJ1-2,TGTGCCAGCAGTTTGAAAGGAAGGGATGGCTACACCTTC,CASSLKGRDGYTF
17,-,TRBV9,-,TRBJ2-1,TGTGCCAGCAGCCCCGTGGGCGGGCCGAGCTCCTACAATGAGCAGTTCTTC,CASSPVGGPSSYNEQFF
13,-,TRBV19,-,TRBJ1-5,TGTGCCAGTGGGGGGCATAGCAATCAGCCCCAGCATTTT,CASGGHSNQPQHF
15,-,TRBV2,-,TRBJ1-4,TGTGCCAGCAGAATCCGCGCGGCAACTAATGAAAAACTGTTTTTT,CASRIRAATNEKLFF
14,-,TRBV19,TRBD1,TRBJ2-2,TGTGCCAGTAGTATGCAGGGGGCTTTAGGGGAGCTGTTTTTT,CASSMQGALGELFF
16,-,TRBV4-3,-,TRBJ2-7,TGCGCCAGCAGCCAAGATCGGGCTAGCGAGTCCTACGAGCAGTACTTC,CASSQDRASESYEQYF
15,-,TRBV2,-,TRBJ2-2,TGTGCCAGCAGTCTTACAGGGCAGAACACCGGGGAGCTGTTTTTT,CASSLTGQNTGELFF
15,-,TRBV5-1,TRBD1,TRBJ1-2,TGCGCCAGCAGCGAGGGACAGGGGGCGCAATATGGCTACACCTTC,CASSEGQGAQYGYTF
14,-,TRBV6-5,TRBD1,TRBJ1-2,TGTGCCAGCTTCCCAGGGGGCGCCGCATATGGCTACACCTTC,CASFPGGAAYGYTF
13,-,TRBV6-5,-,TRBJ1-2,TGTGCCAGCAGGGGCGGACAGTTAATTGGCTACACCTTC,CASRGGQLIGYTF
15,-,TRBV5-5,-,TRBJ1-1,TGTGCCAGCAGCTCACAGCCTACTCTGAACACTGAAGCTTTCTTT,CASSSQPTLNTEAFF
14,-,TRBV24-1,TRBD1,TRBJ2-2,TGTGCCACCAGTGACAGGGGGAAAACCGGGGAGCTGTTTTTT,CATSDRGKTGELFF
13,-,TRBV7-2,-,TRBJ2-3,TGTGCCAGCAGCGCTAAGTTCACAGATACGCAGTATTTT,CASSAKFTDTQYF